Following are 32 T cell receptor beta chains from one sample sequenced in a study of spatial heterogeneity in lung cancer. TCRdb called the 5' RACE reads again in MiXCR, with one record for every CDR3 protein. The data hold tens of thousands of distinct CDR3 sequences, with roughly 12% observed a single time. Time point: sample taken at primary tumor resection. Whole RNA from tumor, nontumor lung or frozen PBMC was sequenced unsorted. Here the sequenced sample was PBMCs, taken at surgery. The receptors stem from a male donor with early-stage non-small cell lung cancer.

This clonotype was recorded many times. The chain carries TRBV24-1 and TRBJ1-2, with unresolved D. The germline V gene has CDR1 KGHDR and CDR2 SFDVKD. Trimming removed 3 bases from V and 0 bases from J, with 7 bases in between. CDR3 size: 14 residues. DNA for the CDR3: TGTGCCACCAGTGATCTACAAACTAACTATGGCTACACCTTC. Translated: CATSDLQTNYGYTF.

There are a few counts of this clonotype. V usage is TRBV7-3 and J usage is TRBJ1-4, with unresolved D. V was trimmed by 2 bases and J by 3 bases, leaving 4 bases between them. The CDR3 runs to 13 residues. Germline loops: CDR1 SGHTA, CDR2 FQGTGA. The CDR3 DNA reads TGTGCCAGCAGCTTAGGAGCTAATGAAAAACTGTTTTTT. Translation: CASSLGANEKLFF.

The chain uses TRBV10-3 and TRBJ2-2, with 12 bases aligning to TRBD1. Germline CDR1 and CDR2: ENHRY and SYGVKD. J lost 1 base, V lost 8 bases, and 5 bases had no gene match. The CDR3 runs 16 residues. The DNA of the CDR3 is TGTGCCATCCGGGGACAGGGGGCAGGGAACACCGGGGAGCTGTTTTTT. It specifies CAIRGQGAGNTGELFF.

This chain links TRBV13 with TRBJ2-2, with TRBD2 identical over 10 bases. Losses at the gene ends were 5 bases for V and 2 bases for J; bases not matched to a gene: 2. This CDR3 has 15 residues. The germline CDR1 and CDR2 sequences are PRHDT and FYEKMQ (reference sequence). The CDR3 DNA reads TGTGCCAGCAGCGGGACTAGCGCTAACACCGGGGAGCTGTTTTTT. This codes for CASSGTSANTGELFF.

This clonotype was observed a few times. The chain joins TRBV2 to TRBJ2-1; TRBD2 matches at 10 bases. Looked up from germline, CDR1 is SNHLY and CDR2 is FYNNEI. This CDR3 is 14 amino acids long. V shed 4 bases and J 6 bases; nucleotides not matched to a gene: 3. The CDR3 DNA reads TGTGCCAGCAGTGTTGAGCGGGAGGGCAATGAGCAGTTCTTC. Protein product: CASSVEREGNEQFF.

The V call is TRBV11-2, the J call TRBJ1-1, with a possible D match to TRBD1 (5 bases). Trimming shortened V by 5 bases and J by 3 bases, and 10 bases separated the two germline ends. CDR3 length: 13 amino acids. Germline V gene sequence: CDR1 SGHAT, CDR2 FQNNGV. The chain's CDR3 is CASSAMTDTEAFF. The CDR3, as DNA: TGTGCCAGCAGCGCAATGACAGACACTGAAGCTTTCTTT.

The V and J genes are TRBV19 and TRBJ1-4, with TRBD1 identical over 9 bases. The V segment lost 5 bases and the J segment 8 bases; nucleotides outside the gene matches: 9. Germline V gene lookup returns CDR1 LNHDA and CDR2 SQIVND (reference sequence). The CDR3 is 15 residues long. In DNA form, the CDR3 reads TGTGCCAGTAGTCCGCCTACCGGGACAGGGGAAAAACTGTTTTTT. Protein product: CASSPPTGTGEKLFF.

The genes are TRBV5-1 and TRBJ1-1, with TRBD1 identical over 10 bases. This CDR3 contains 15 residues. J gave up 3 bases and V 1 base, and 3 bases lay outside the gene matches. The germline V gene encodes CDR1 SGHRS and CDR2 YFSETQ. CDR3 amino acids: CASSLYGQGDTEAFF. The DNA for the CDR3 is TGCGCCAGCAGCTTGTATGGACAGGGGGACACTGAAGCTTTCTTT.

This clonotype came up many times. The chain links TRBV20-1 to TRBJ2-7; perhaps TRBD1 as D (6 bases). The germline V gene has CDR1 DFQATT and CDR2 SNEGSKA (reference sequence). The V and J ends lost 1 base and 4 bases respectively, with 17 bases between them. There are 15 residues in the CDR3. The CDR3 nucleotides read TGCAGTGCTAGAGTGGGGCAGGGGCGCGGGTACGAGCAGTACTTC. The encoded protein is CSARVGQGRGYEQYF.

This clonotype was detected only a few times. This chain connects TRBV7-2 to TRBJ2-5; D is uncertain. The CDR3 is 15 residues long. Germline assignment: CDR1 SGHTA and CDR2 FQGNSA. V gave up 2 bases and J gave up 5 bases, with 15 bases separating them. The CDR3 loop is CASSLIGLDEETQYF. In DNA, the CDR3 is TGTGCCAGCAGCTTAATCGGTCTGGACGAGGAGACCCAGTACTTC.

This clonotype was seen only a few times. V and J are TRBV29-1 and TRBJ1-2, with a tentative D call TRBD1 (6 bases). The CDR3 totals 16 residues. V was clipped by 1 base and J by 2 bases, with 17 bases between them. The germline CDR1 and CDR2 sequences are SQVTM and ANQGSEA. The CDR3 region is CSVEVGGGHLNYGYTF. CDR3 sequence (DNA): TGCAGCGTTGAAGTGGGGGGCGGTCATTTAAACTATGGCTACACCTTC.

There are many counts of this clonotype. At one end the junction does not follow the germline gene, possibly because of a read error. The CDR3, as DNA: TGTGCCATCAGTGAGTCCGACGAGGATGAGGAGTTCTTC. Amino acid sequence: CAISESDEDEEFF. The rearrangement uses TRBV10-3 and TRBJ2-1; D uncertain. CDR1 is ENHRY, CDR2 SYGVKD, per germline. CDR3 length equals 13 residues.

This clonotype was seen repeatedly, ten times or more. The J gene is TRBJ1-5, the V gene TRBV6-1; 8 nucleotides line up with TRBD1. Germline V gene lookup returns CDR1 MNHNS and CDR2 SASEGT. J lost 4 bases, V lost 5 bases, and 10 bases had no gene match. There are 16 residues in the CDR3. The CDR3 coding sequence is TGTGCCAGCAGTCCGACAGGGGATCCTTGGAATCAGCCCCAGCATTTT. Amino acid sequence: CASSPTGDPWNQPQHF.

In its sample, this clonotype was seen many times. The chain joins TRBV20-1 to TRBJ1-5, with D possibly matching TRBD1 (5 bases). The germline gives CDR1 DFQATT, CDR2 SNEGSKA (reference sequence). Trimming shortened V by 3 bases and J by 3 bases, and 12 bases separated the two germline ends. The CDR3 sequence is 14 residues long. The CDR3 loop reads CSARSWGSNQPQHF. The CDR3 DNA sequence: TGCAGTGCTAGGAGTTGGGGCTCCAATCAGCCCCAGCATTTT.

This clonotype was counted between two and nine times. The CDR3 coding sequence is TGTGCCAGCAGCCCGGTGTCTGAGGGCCAGCAGTTCTTC. Residues: CASSPVSEGQQFF. The chain recombines TRBV3-1 with TRBJ2-1; TRBD2 is a possible D gene (5 bases). Looked up from germline, CDR1 is LGHDT and CDR2 is YNNKEL (reference sequence). The length of the CDR3 is 13 residues. V was clipped by 4 bases and J by 11 bases, with 15 bases between them.

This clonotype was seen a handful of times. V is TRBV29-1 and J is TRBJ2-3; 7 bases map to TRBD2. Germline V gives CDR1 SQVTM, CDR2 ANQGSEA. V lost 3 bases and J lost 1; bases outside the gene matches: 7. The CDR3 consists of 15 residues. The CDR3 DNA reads TGCAGCGTTGAGTCAAGCGGGACCGGCACAGATACGCAGTATTTT. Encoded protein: CSVESSGTGTDTQYF.

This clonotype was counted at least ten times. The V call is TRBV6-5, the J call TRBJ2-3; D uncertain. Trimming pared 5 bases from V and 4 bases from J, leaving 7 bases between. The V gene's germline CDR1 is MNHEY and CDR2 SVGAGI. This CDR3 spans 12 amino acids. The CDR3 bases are TGTGCCAGCAGTCGGTTGGCAGATACGCAGTATTTT. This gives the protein CASSRLADTQYF.

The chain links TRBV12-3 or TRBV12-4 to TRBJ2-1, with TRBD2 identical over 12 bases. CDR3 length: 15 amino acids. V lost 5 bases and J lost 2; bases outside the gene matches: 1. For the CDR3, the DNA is TGTGCCAGCAGTCCTAGCGGGGGGGCCTACAATGAGCAGTTCTTC. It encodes CASSPSGGAYNEQFF.

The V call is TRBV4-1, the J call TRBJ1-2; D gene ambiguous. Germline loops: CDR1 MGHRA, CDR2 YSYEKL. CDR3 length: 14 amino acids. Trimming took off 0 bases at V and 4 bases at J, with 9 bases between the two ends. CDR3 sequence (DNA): TGCGCCAGCAGCCAAGAGGTCAGGAGCTATGGCTACACCTTC. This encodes CASSQEVRSYGYTF.

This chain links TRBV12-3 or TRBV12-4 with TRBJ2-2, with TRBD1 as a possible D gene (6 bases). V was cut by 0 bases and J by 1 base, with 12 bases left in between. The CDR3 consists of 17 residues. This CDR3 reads CASSLARGLQNTGELFF. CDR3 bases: TGTGCCAGCAGTTTAGCCAGGGGCCTCCAGAACACCGGGGAGCTGTTTTTT.

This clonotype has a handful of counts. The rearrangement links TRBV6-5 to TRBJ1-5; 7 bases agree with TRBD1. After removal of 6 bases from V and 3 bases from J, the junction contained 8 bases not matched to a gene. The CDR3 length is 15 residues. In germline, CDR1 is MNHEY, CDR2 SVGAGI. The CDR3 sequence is CASRPFRGVNQPQHF. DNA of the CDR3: TGTGCCAGCAGGCCTTTCAGGGGGGTCAATCAGCCCCAGCATTTT.

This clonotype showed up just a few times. CDR3 DNA: TGTGCCAGCAGTCTCCGTGGGGGAACCACTAGCACAGATACGCAGTATTTT. Residues: CASSLRGGTTSTDTQYF. The chain couples TRBV27 to TRBJ2-3, with D possibly being TRBD1 or TRBD2 (5 bases each). The CDR3 has 17 amino acids. The V end lost 5 bases, the J end lost 0 bases, and 18 bases lay between the germline ends. CDR1 is MNHEY, CDR2 SMNVEV, per germline (reference sequence).

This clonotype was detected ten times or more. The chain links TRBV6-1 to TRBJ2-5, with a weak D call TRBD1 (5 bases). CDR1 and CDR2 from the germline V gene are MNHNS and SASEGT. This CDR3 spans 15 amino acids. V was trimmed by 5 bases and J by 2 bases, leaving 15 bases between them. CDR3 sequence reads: CASSLHLTVQETQYF. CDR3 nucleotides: TGTGCCAGCAGTCTCCACCTGACAGTTCAAGAGACCCAGTACTTC.

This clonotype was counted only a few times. The CDR3 protein is CASSESTGGRNGYTF. The CDR3, as DNA: TGTGCCAGCAGTGAATCAACGGGGGGTAGGAACGGCTACACCTTC. This chain connects TRBV25-1 to TRBJ1-2; D might be TRBD1 (5 bases). Trimming pared 1 base from V and 8 bases from J, leaving 17 bases between. Germline V gene sequence: CDR1 MGHDK, CDR2 SYGVNS. The CDR3 extends over 15 amino acids.

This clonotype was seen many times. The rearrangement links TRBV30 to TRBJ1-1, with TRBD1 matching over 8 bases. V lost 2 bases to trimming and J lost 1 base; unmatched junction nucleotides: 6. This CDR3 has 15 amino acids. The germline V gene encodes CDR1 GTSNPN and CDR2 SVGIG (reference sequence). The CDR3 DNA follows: TGTGCCTGGAGTTCGGACAGGGCTCAGAACACTGAAGCTTTCTTT. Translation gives CAWSSDRAQNTEAFF.

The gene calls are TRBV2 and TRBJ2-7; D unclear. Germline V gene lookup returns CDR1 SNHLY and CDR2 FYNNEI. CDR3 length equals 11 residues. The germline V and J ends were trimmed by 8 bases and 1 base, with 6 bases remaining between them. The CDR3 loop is CASRLSYEQYF. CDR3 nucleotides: TGTGCCAGCCGACTTTCCTACGAGCAGTACTTC.

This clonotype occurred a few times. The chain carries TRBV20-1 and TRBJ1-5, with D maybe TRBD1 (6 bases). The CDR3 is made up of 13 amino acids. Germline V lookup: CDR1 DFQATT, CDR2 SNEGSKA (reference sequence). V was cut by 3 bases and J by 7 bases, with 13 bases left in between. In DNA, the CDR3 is TGCAGTGCTAGTGCCAAGGGGGGCCAGCCCCAGCATTTT. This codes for CSASAKGGQPQHF.

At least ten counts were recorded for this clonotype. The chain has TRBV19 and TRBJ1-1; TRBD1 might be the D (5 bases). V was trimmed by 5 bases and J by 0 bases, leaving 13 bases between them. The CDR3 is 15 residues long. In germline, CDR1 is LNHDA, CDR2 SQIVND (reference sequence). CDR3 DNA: TGTGCCAGTAGTCCTTCGGGACTTTTGAACACTGAAGCTTTCTTT. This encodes CASSPSGLLNTEAFF.

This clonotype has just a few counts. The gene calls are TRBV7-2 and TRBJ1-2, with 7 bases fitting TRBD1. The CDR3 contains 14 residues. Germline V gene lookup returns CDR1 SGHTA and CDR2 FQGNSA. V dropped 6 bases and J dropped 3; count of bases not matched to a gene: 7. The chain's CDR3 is CASSMGGTDYGYTF. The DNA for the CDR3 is TGTGCCAGCAGTATGGGGGGGACAGACTATGGCTACACCTTC.

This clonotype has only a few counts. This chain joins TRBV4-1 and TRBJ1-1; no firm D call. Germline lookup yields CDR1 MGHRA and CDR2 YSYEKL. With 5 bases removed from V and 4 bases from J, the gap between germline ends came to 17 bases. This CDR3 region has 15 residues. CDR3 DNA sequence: TGCGCCAGCAGCTCTCCCGTTTTGGGCGGCACTGAAGCTTTCTTT. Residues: CASSSPVLGGTEAFF.

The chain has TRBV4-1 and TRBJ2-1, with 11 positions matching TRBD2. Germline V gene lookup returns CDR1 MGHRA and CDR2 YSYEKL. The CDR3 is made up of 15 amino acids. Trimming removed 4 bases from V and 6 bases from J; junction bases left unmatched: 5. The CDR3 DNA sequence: TGCGCCAGCAGCCCTACTAGCGGGAGAGTCAATGAGCAGTTCTTC. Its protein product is CASSPTSGRVNEQFF.

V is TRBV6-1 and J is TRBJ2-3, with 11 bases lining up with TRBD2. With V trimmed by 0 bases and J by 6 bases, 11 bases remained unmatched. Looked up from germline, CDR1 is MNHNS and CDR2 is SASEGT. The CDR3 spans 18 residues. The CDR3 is CASSEALLAGGPADTQYF. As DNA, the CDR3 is TGTGCCAGCAGTGAAGCGCTATTAGCGGGAGGGCCGGCCGATACGCAGTATTTT.